What follows describes a single TCR beta chain. Trimming pared 4 bases from V and 2 bases from J, leaving 19 bases between. This CDR3 comprises 16 residues. CDR1 and CDR2 from the germline V gene are SGHKS and YYEKEE (reference sequence). Naive CD8 cells were CD45RO-negative, positively selected for CCR7, excluding terminally differentiated effector memory CD45RA+ cells. These data belong to a study of shared clonotypes between healthy human individuals. Profiled with immunoSEQ multiplex PCR; TCRdb holds only in-frame clones, not every one. The sample contains about 590,000 clones, just under 97% of which appear only once.

The specimen sequenced was naive CD8+ T cells sorted from blood. This receptor was identified in a young woman in good health. V and J are TRBV5-5 and TRBJ2-7; unclear D gene. This CDR3 reads CASSPSGAIPPYEQYF. As DNA, the CDR3 is TGTGCCAGCAGCCCCTCTGGTGCTATACCTCCCTACGAGCAGTACTTC.